This T cell receptor (beta chain) is drawn from a study of early T cells in non-severe SARS-CoV-2 infection. Study context: Sequenced bulk RNA came from whole blood that was unsorted, and chains were unpaired.

Individual cDNA molecules carried attached unique molecular identifiers. TCRdb fed the 5' RACE reads into MiXCR, producing one record per CDR3 protein. Here the sample spans some 57,000 distinct CDR3 sequences, 10% to 12% being singletons. Germline V lookup: CDR1 MGHDK, CDR2 SYGVNS. Trimming took 5 bases from V and 7 from J, leaving 12 bases between them. The CDR3 has 12 amino acids. In this sample, this clonotype turned up a few times. This sequence joins TRBV25-1 and TRBJ2-7; D uncertain. The origin of this receptor is an adult who was a healthcare worker with PCR-confirmed SARS-CoV-2 infection or an uninfected control (not recorded which). Sequencing was performed on whole blood. CDR3: CASSSGPGEQYF. In nucleotides, the CDR3 is TGTGCCAGCAGTTCGGGCCCCGGGGAGCAGTACTTC.